Below, one T cell receptor (beta chain) is given with its context. Its antigen remains unidentified. The PCR had 60 Vbeta and 13 Jbeta primers. Assay: immunoSEQ multiplex PCR; the TCRdb copy retains only in-frame clones and omits some. The sample has roughly 120,000 clones, around 80% seen once; the top ten hold roughly 5%. Trimming stripped 5 bases from V and 6 bases from J, with 20 bases between. The CDR3 is 16 residues long. Germline CDR1 reads LGHNA; CDR2 reads YNFKEQ. Each donor was healthy, and each was a bone marrow donor. The sample is drawn from a study of cytomegalovirus exposure and HLA in healthy donors. Notes on the study in general: TCR sequences were mostly rare, though some public TCRs occurred in many donors. Prior analysis indicated that the majority of TCR beta V segments exhibited productivity approximately 87% or approximately 30% of the time.

Sequencing used PBMCs. This sequence originates from a man younger than 40 in good health and CMV-seronegative. The V gene is TRBV4-2, the J gene TRBJ2-1; TRBD2 might be the D (5 bases). In DNA, the CDR3 is TGTGCCAGCAGCACGATCAACAGTTTCGGGGTCAATGAGCAGTTCTTC. This translates into CASSTINSFGVNEQFF.